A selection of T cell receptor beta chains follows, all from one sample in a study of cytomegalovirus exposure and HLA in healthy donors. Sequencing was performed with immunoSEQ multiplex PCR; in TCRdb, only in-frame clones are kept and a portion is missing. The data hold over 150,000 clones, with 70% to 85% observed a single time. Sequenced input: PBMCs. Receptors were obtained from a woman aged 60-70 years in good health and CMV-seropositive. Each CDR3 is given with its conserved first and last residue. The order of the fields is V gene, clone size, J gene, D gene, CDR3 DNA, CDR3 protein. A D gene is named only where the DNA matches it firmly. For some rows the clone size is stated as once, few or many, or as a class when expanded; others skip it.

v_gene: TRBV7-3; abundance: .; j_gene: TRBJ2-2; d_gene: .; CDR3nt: TGTGCCAGCAGCTTAGCGCAGAACACCGGGGAGCTGTTTTTT; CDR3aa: CASSLAQNTGELFF
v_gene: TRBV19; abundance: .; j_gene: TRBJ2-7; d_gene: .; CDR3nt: TGTGCCAGTAGTAGCCCGACGGGGAGCTCCTACGAGCAGTACTTC; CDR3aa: CASSSPTGSSYEQYF
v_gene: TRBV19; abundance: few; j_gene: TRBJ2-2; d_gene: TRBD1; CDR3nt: TGTGCCAGTAGTACGACAGGGGGCACCGGGGAGCTGTTTTTT; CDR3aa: CASSTTGGTGELFF
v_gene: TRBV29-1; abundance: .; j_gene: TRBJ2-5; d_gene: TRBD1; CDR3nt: TGCAGCGTACAGGGACAGATCGGGCCTGAGACCCAGTACTTC; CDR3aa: CSVQGQIGPETQYF
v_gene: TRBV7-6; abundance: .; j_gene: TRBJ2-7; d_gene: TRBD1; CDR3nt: TGTGCCAGCAGCTTACGGACAGGATCCTACGAGCAGTACTTC; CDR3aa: CASSLRTGSYEQYF
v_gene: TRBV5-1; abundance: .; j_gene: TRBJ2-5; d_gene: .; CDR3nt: TGCGCCAGCAGCTTGGACCCCACGGGAGAGCAGTACTTC; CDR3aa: CASSLDPTGEQYF
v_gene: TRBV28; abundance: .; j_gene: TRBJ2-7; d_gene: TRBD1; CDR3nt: TGTGCCAGCAGTCCATCCGGGACAGGGCAGTACGAGCAGTACTTC; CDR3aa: CASSPSGTGQYEQYF
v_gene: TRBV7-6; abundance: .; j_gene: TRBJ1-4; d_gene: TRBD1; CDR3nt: TGTGCCAGCAGCTTACGGACAGGGGGCGCGGCCGAAAAACTGTTTTTT; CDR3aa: CASSLRTGGAAEKLFF
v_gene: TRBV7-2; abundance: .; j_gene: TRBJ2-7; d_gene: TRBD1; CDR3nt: TGTGCCAGCAAACTAACAGGGGCCCTTCCCCCCTACGAGCAGTACTTC; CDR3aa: CASKLTGALPPYEQYF
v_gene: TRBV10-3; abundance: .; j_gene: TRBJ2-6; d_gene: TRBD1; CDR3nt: TGTGCCATCAGGGCTACAGGGGGCCCAAGTAGCTCTGGGGCCAACGTCCTGACTTTC; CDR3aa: CAIRATGGPSSSGANVLTF
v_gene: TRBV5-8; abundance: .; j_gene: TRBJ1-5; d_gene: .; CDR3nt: TGTGCCAGCACCCTGGGGGGGGGAGGCAGCAATCAGCCTCAGCATTTT; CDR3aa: CASTLGGGGSNQPQHF
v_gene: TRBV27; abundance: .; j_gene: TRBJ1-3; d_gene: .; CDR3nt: TGTGCCACCAGTGACATGGGGGCATCTGGAAACACCATATATTTT; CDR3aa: CATSDMGASGNTIYF
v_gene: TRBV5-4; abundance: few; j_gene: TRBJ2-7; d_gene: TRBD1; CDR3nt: TGTGCCAGCAGCCCTATGGACAGGGAGAGCGAGCAGTACTTC; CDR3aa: CASSPMDRESEQYF
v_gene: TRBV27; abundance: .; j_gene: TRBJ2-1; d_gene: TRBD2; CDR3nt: TGTGCCAGCAGTCACTCCTCACGACTAGCGGGAGAGTGGAGCTCCTACAATGAGCAGTTCTTC; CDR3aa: CASSHSSRLAGEWSSYNEQFF
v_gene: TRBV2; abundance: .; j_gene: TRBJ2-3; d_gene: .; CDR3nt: TGTGCCAGCAGTGACGGGTGGCGGGCTAGCACAGATACGCAGTATTTT; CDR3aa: CASSDGWRASTDTQYF
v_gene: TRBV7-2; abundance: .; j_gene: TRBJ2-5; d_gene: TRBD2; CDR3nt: TGTGCCAGCAGCTTAGTGAGGACTAGCGGGGGAACACAAGAGACCCAGTACTTC; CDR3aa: CASSLVRTSGGTQETQYF
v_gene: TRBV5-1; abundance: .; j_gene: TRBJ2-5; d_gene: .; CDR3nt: TGCGCCAGCAGCTTGGGAGCGGAGGAGACCCAGTACTTC; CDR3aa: CASSLGAEETQYF
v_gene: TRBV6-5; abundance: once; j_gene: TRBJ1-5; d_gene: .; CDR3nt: TGTGCCAGCAGTCAAATCAATCAGCCCCAGCATTTT; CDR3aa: CASSQINQPQHF
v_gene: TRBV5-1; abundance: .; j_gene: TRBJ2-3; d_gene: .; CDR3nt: TGCGCCAGCAGCTTGGCGACTTCCCTAACAGATACGCAGTATTTT; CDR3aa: CASSLATSLTDTQYF
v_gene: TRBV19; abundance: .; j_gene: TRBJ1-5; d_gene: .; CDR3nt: TGTGCCAGTAGTATAAGTTCAGGCAGGGTAGAAAAGCCCCAGCATTTT; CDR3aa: CASSISSGRVEKPQHF
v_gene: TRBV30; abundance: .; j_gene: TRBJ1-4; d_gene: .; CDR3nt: TGTGCCTGGACCCAGACGGGGAGGGGAAAACTGTTTTTT; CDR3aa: CAWTQTGRGKLFF
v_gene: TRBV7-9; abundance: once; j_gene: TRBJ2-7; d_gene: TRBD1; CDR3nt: TGTGCCAGCAGCCTATCGGGACAGGGGGCGGGGGAGCAGTACTTC; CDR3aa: CASSLSGQGAGEQYF
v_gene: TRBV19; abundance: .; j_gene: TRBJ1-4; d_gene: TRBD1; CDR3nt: TGTGCCAGTAGCCTCCCCCACAGGGGGTCGGGTGAAAAACTGTTTTTT; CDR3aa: CASSLPHRGSGEKLFF
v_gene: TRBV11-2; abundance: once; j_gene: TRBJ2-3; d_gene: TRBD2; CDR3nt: TGTGCCAGCAGCCTCCGACTAGCGGGGCAGCCTGATACGCAGTATTTT; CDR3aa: CASSLRLAGQPDTQYF
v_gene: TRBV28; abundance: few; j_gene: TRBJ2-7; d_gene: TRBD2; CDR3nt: TGTGCCAGCAGTCCCCTAGCGGGAGGACACGAGCAGTACTTC; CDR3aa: CASSPLAGGHEQYF
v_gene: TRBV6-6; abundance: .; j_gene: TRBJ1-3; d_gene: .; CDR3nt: TGTGCCAGCAGTTACACCGCAGCTGGAAACACCATATATTTT; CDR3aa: CASSYTAAGNTIYF
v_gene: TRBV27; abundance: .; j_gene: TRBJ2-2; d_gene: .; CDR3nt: TGTGCCAGCCGACATCAGACGAACACCGGGGAGCTGTTTTTT; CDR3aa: CASRHQTNTGELFF
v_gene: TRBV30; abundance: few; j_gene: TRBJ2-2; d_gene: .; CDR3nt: TGTGCCTGGAGTGTACGAAAGGGGCGGACCGGGGAGCTGTTTTTT; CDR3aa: CAWSVRKGRTGELFF
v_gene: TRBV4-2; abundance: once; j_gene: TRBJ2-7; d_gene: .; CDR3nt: TGTGCCAGCAGCCTCTGGCCCCTCTACGAGCAGTACTTC; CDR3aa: CASSLWPLYEQYF
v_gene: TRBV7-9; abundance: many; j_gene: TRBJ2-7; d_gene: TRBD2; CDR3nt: TGTGCCAGCAGCCCGCCGGCTAGCGGGGGTTCTGAGCAGTACTTC; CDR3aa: CASSPPASGGSEQYF
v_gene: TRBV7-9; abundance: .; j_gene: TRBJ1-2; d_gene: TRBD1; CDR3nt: TGTGCCAGCAGCGATGGGGACAGTTCGTATTCTCGCTATGGCTACACCTTC; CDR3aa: CASSDGDSSYSRYGYTF
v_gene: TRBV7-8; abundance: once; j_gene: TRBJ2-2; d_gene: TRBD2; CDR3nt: TGTGCCAGCAGCCCCCGGACTAGCGGGGTCGGCGGGGAGTTGTTTTTT; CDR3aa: CASSPRTSGVGGELFF
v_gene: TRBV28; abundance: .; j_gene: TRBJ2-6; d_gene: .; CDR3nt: TGTGCCAGCAGTTTGGTCGGGTCTGGGGCCAACGGCCTGACTTTC; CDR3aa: CASSLVGSGANGLTF
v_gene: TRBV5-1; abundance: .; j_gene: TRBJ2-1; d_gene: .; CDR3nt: TGCGCCAGCAGCTCCTTCGGTACGTTTGAGCAGTTCTTC; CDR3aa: CASSSFGTFEQFF
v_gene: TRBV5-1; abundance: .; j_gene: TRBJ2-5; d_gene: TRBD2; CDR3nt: TGCGCCAGCAGCTTGGGGGCTAGCGGGGGTCAAGAGACCCAGTACTTC; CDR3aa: CASSLGASGGQETQYF
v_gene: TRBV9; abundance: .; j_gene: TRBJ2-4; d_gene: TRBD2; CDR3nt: TGTGCCAGCAGCGTGACGGGACTAGCGGGGGATCTAGCCAAAAACATTCAGTACTTC; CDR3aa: CASSVTGLAGDLAKNIQYF
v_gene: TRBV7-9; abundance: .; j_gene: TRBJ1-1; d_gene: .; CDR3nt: TGTTCCAGCACCCCGTACCTAGACAGCGCCACTGAAGCTTTCTTT; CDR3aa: CSSTPYLDSATEAFF
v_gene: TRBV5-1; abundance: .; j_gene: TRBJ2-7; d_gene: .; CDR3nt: TGCGCCAGCAGCTTGGTTCGAGGGCACGAGCAGTACTTC; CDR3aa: CASSLVRGHEQYF
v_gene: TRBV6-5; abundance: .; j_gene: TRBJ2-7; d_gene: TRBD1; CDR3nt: TGTGCCAGCGGGACAGGGCTCTACGAGCAGTACTTC; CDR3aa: CASGTGLYEQYF
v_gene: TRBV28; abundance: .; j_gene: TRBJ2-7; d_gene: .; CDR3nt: TGTGCCAGCAGACCTTCCGGGACTGCCTACGAGCAGTACTTC; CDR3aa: CASRPSGTAYEQYF
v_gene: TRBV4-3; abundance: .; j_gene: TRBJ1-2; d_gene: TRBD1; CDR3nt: TGCGCCAGCAGCCAAGATTTAGGGGACAGGGTTCGTGGCTACACCTTC; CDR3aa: CASSQDLGDRVRGYTF
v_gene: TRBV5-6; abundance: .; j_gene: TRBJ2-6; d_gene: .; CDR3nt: TGTGCCAGCAGCGTCTGGGCCTCTGGGGCCAACGTCCTGACTTTC; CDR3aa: CASSVWASGANVLTF
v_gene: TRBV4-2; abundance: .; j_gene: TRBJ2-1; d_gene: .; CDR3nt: TGTGCCAGCAGCCCCGGAACAGGGTTCTACAATGAGCAGTTCTTC; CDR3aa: CASSPGTGFYNEQFF
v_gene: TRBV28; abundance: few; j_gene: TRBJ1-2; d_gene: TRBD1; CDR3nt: TGTGCCAGCAGTTTGCCACAGGGGGCAGGTGGCTACACCTTC; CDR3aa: CASSLPQGAGGYTF
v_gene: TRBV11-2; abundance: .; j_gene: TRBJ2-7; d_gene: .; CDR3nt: TGTGCCAGCAGCACCCGGGGGTACGAGCAGTACTTC; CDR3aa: CASSTRGYEQYF
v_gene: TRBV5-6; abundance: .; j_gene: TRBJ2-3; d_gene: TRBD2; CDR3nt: TGTGCCAGCAGCTTGGTACTAGCGGGAACTACAGATACGCAGTATTTT; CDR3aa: CASSLVLAGTTDTQYF
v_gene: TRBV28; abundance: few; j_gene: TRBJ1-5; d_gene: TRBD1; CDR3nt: TGTGCCAGCAGCTATCGACAGGGGGGGCCCCAGCATTTT; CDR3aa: CASSYRQGGPQHF
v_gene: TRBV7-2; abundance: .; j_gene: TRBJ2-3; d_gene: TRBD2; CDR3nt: TGTGCCAGCAGCCCCAATAGCGGGGGAGACCCTAATACGCAGTATTTT; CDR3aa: CASSPNSGGDPNTQYF
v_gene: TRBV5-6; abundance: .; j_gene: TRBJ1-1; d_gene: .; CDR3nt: TGTGCCAGCAGCCTGTCAGGTTGGAAAGCTTTCTTT; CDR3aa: CASSLSGWKAFF
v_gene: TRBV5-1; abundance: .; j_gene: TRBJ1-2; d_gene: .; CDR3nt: TGCGCCAGCAGCTCGGGGGGGACTAACTATGGCTACACCTTC; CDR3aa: CASSSGGTNYGYTF
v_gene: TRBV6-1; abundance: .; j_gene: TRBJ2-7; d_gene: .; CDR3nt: TGTGCCAGCAGTGAAGCTGACTTTTCGCCCTACGAGCAGTACTTC; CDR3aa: CASSEADFSPYEQYF
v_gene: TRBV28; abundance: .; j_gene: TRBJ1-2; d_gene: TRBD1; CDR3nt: TGTGCCAGCAGTTTATGGGGACAGGGGGTCGGTGGCTACACCTTC; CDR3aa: CASSLWGQGVGGYTF
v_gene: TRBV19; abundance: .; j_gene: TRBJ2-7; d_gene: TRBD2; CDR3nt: TGTGCCAGTAGTATCCGACTAGCGGACTACTCCGAGCAGTACTTC; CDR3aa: CASSIRLADYSEQYF
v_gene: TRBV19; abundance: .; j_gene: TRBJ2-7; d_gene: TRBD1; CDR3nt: TGTGCCAGTAGTTTGCGGACAGGGGGCATTTACGAGCAGTACTTC; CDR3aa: CASSLRTGGIYEQYF